This T cell receptor (beta chain) derives from a study of T-cell memory formation after mild COVID-19. Study background: TCR clusters were largely donor specific. Findings and caveats of the study: Whereas later expanders leaned CD4+, clones contracting day 15 to 85 showed a balanced CD4/CD8 makeup. Second-wave clones reaching peak frequency on day 37 lacked confirmed SARS-CoV-2 specificity.

In its sample, this clonotype was seen a few times. Its matching antigen is unknown. Each CDR3 protein gets one entry after TCRdb re-called the 5' RACE reads with MiXCR. Among over 350,000 distinct CDR3 sequences listed, 24% were seen once. Germline lookup yields CDR1 ENHRY and CDR2 SYGVKD. This CDR3 contains 14 residues. Trimming cost V 2 bases and J 3 bases, with 9 bases left between them. The sample comprised PBMCs or a T cell subset sorted from them (not recorded which). The chain employs TRBV10-3 and TRBJ2-3; D ambiguous. This TCR derives from an adult woman who had mild COVID-19 (a few samples of this study predate the infection). Cell type and time point are not known. The DNA for the CDR3 is TGTGCCATCAGTGAGGAACCAACAACAGATACGCAGTATTTT. This encodes CAISEEPTTDTQYF.